Following are 11 T cell receptor beta chains from one sample sequenced in a study of CD8 T cells in ankylosing spondylitis. The antigens these receptors bind are not known. Via MiXCR, TCRdb re-called the 5' RACE reads, giving one row per CDR3 protein. The table includes around 770,000 distinct CDR3 sequences, about 11% detected once. The study's findings and limits: A TCR beta motif of about 8 highly homologous variants appeared characteristic of ankylosing spondylitis blood.

The specimen sequenced was blood, either unsorted or a sorted T cell fraction (not recorded which). The source is a male donor with ankylosing spondylitis.

This clonotype was found many times. The chain is built from TRBV18 and TRBJ2-1; 10 nucleotides align to TRBD2. V was clipped by 8 bases and J by 4 bases; unmatched bases: 8. Per the germline V gene, CDR1 is KGHSH and CDR2 is LQKENI. The length of the CDR3 is 15 residues. The DNA for the CDR3 is TGTGCCAGCAGTTTATCTAGCGGGGGTTACAATGAGCAGTTCTTC. The encoded protein is CASSLSSGGYNEQFF.

This clonotype has only a few counts. The chain combines TRBV20-1 with TRBJ2-7, with TRBD2 matching 10 bases. Germline-derived CDR1 and CDR2 are DFQATT and SNEGSKA (reference sequence). The CDR3 is 14 residues long. Trimming removed 5 bases from V and 0 bases from J; junction bases left unmatched: 4. The chain's CDR3 is CSAQLAGSSYEQYF. The CDR3 DNA follows: TGCAGTGCTCAACTAGCGGGGAGCTCCTACGAGCAGTACTTC.

There are many counts of this clonotype. This sequence joins TRBV20-1 and TRBJ2-2, with D hard to call. The V gene's germline CDR1 is DFQATT and CDR2 SNEGSKA (reference sequence). Trimming removed 6 bases from V and 3 bases from J, with 8 bases in between. This CDR3 region has 12 residues. This chain's CDR3 is CSARRDTGELFF. CDR3 in DNA: TGCAGTGCCAGGAGAGACACCGGGGAGCTGTTTTTT.

The table lists this clonotype with many counts. J is TRBJ2-1 and V is TRBV20-1; D possibly corresponds to TRBD2 (6 bases). Looked up from germline, CDR1 is DFQATT and CDR2 is SNEGSKA (reference sequence). V was cut by 7 bases and J by 3 bases, with 16 bases left in between. CDR3 length: 14 residues. In DNA, the CDR3 is TGCAGTGTCCGAACTCTAGCGTTCTACAATGAGCAGTTCTTC. Translated: CSVRTLAFYNEQFF.

The chain couples TRBV5-1 to TRBJ2-7, with D perhaps matching TRBD2 (6 bases). CDR1 and CDR2 (germline): SGHRS, YFSETQ. The CDR3 totals 15 residues. Trimming pared 4 bases from V and 1 base from J, leaving 15 bases between. The CDR3 reads CASSPRVSGSYEQYF. The CDR3, as DNA: TGCGCCAGCAGCCCCAGGGTTAGCGGATCCTACGAGCAGTACTTC.

The chain combines TRBV12-3 or TRBV12-4 with TRBJ1-6; D uncertain. Trimming shortened V by 2 bases and J by 13 bases, and 15 bases separated the two germline ends. The CDR3 spans 14 residues. CDR3 nucleotide sequence: TGTGCCAGCAGTTTAATTTCACGTATTGGGCCCCTCCACTTT. Encoded protein: CASSLISRIGPLHF.

Concerning this clonotype: One end of the junction fails to match germline, which may point to a read error. This chain joins TRBV7-7 and TRBJ2-2; TRBD2 aligns across 7 bases. Germline V CDR1 and CDR2: SSHAT, FNYEAQ (reference sequence). The CDR3 has 15 residues. The CDR3 here is CASSTLAGETGELFF. CDR3 in DNA: TGTGCTAGCAGCACCTTGGCGGGGGAAACCGGGGAGCTGTTTTTT.

V gene TRBV3-1 combines with J gene TRBJ2-1; the D gene is possibly TRBD1 (5 bases). This CDR3 contains 15 residues. Germline lookup yields CDR1 LGHDT and CDR2 YNNKEL (reference sequence). V lost 1 base, J lost 2 bases, and 9 bases lay in between. This CDR3 reads CASSQGGLTYNEQFF. The CDR3 region has the DNA TGTGCCAGCAGCCAAGGGGGCCTTACCTACAATGAGCAGTTCTTC.

The V gene is TRBV5-1, the J gene TRBJ2-3, with 10 bases that match TRBD2. Germline V gene sequence: CDR1 SGHRS, CDR2 YFSETQ. The ends lost 3 bases at V and 1 base at J; junction bases unmatched: 5. The CDR3 runs 16 residues. CDR3 residues: CASSSTSGLRTDTQYF. The CDR3, as DNA: TGCGCCAGCAGCTCGACTAGCGGGCTTCGCACAGATACGCAGTATTTT. Looking up the rest from reference TRBV5-1 and TRBJ2-3 gives the full variable domain: KAGVTQTPRYLIKTRGQQVTLSCSPISGHRSVSWYQQTPGQGLQFLFEYFSETQRNKGNFPGRFSGRQFSNSRSEMNVSTLELGDSALYLCASSSTSGLRTDTQYFGPGTRLTVL.

This clonotype was detected a few times. The junction does not match germline at one end; this may be a read error. The chain recombines TRBV7-2 with TRBJ1-5, with 7 bases that match TRBD1. This CDR3 comprises 14 residues. The germline V gene encodes CDR1 SGHTA and CDR2 FQGNSA. The CDR3 loop reads CASTLYRGMQPQHF. For the CDR3, the DNA is TGTGCCAGCACCTTATACAGGGGTATGCAGCCCCAGCATTTT.

This clonotype showed up just a few times. This chain connects TRBV20-1 to TRBJ1-2; TRBD1 aligns across 10 bases. The CDR3 runs 12 residues. Germline trimming cut 6 bases from V and 5 bases from J; bases unmatched to any gene: 3. In germline, CDR1 is DFQATT, CDR2 SNEGSKA (reference sequence). The CDR3: CSAKGQGYGYTF. CDR3 coding DNA: TGCAGTGCCAAGGGACAGGGGTATGGCTACACCTTC.